The T cell receptor beta chain described here comes from a study of Tregs in tolerant kidney transplant recipients. Thawed PBMCs were FACS-sorted into unstimulated CD4+CD25+CD127- regulatory T cells, CD4+CD25- non-regulatory cells, CD4 and CD8 cells. Method: immunoSEQ multiplex PCR; TCRdb's copy keeps in-frame clones and lacks some. The table records roughly 120,000 clones, approximately 90% of them present only once. This CDR3 is 16 amino acids long. Germline trimming cut 2 bases from V and 5 bases from J; bases unmatched to any gene: 10. In germline, CDR1 is SGHDT, CDR2 YYEEEE. V usage is TRBV5-6 and J usage is TRBJ2-7; TRBD2 agrees at 10 bases. Sample: CD4+ T cells from blood. This receptor was taken from a human donor in good health. The CDR3 protein is CASSFMTSGRADEQYF. CDR3 DNA: TGTGCCAGCAGCTTTATGACCAGCGGGAGGGCGGACGAGCAGTACTTC.